Detailed here is one T cell receptor (beta chain). No antigen is known for it. No quality values exist for individual bases; no much larger clone is one base distant. One collaborating source in Seattle enrolled patients while the patients were actively infected and followed the patients over time throughout the course of disease. The collaborating institutions used their own protocols to collect whole blood in K2EDTA tubes. For TCRbeta analysis, collaborator samples were shipped as frozen whole blood, as isolated PBMCs, or as DNA extracted from either sample type. TCRbeta CDR3 regions were amplified from genomic DNA using the immunoSEQ Assay, a bias-controlled multiplex PCR. Turning to the authors' computational methods: Within the assay, amplification of reference gene primers was used to estimate how many nucleated cells each sample contained. To quantify the absolute abundance of each unique TCRbeta CDR3 rearrangement, sequence reads were collapsed and filtered. For each sample, productive Simpson clonality was calculated as the square root of Simpson's diversity index over productive rearrangements. TCRdb carries this immuneACCESS record with in-frame sequences only. Its versions omit some clonotypes, under half of them owing to an unresolved V gene in the studies checked, with the rest unexplained. Clone size and the V and J calls come from that table; the DNA yielded D and trimming. The table for this sample lists approximately 480,000 clones; 75% to 90% of them were counted only once. The ten largest clones add up to 0.9% of the sample.

This sample was included in a study of blood T cell repertoires in COVID-19 (TCRdb year 2020). Regarding the research as a whole: Collaborator samples came from the United States, Italy and Spain and covered acute and convalescent phases of COVID-19. The material from the prospective study consisted of cDNA or gDNA derived from T cells, B-cell-depleted T cells, or PBMCs. Deeply sampled blood TCRbeta repertoires from subjects exposed to, actively infected with, or recovered from COVID-19 were included in the dataset. The repertoires were released in a freely available public database meant as a resource for research on the immune response to SARS-CoV-2. Samples came from the ongoing ImmuneRACE study (first 160 participants) plus 1,254 subjects from 6 global collaborators. A de-identified subject ID, COVID-19 status, age in years and sex were almost always included in the sample metadata. Where HLA class I and class II types were available, the types were taken from metadata supplied by the sample provider, not from assay-based typing.

Results the study describes overall, beyond this receptor: How much clinical and demographic metadata was included differed by source and by participant, and the metadata was provided uncurated.

V is reduced by 2 bases and J by 9 bases, leaving a spacing of 17 bases between them. As encoded in the germline V gene, CDR1 is MNHEY while CDR2 is SVGAGI. Inclusive of the bounding cysteine and phenylalanine, the CDR3 is 15 residues long. Just the 45-base CDR3 DNA is kept, in frame starting at base 1. Sequencing input: peripheral blood. The rearranged segments are TRBV6-5 and TRBJ2-1; matching of 6 bases hints at TRBD2 as the D gene. This clonotype was obtained from a man younger than 35 with COVID-19, enrolled during active disease. CDR3 protein: CASSYETSINSEQFF. The nucleotides are TGTGCCAGCAGTTACGAGACTAGTATCAACAGTGAGCAGTTCTTC.